One sample yielded the 7 T cell receptor beta chains listed below, sequenced in a study of shared clonotypes between healthy human individuals. TCRdb's table, derived via immunoSEQ multiplex PCR, lists solely in-frame clones and lacks some. Found here are approximately 1,000,000 clones, 70% to 80% of them singletons; the top ten hold about 0.89%. Material: memory CD4+ T cells from PBMCs. Documented subset: CD45RA-negative fraction. These receptors were taken from a man younger than 30 in good health. Some clones in this sample may be carry-over from other donors' samples.

J is TRBJ1-2 and V is TRBV18; maybe TRBD1 (5 bases). CDR3 length: 13 residues. Germline V gene data show CDR1 as KGHSH and CDR2 as LQKENI. V gave up 6 bases and J gave up 7 bases, with 15 bases separating them. In DNA, the CDR3 is TGTGCCAGCTCGCCGAAGGGGCCTGTTGGCTACACCTTC. It codes for CASSPKGPVGYTF. The full variable domain, rest sourced from reference TRBV18 and TRBJ1-2, is NAGVMQNPRHLVRRRGQEARLRCSPMKGHSHVYWYRQLPEEGLKFMVYLQKENIIDESGMPKERFSAEFPKEGPSILRIQQVVRGDSAAYFCASSPKGPVGYTFGSGTRLTVV.

The rearrangement joins TRBV11-2 to TRBJ2-1; a weak D match, TRBD2 (7 bases). The CDR3 totals 13 residues. The germline V gene has CDR1 SGHAT and CDR2 FQNNGV. With 6 bases removed from V and 12 bases from J, the gap between germline ends came to 18 bases. CDR3 loop: CASSNLRGGGQFF. The CDR3 DNA reads as TGTGCCAGCAGTAACCTCCGCGGGGGCGGGCAGTTCTTC.

This clone was detected only a few times. The genes are TRBV5-1 and TRBJ2-1; D possibly corresponds to TRBD1 (6 bases). The V gene's germline CDR1 is SGHRS and CDR2 YFSETQ. V was clipped by 2 bases and J by 10 bases, with 10 bases between them. This CDR3 spans 12 amino acids. This CDR3 is CASSFQGREQFF. CDR3 DNA sequence: TGCGCCAGCAGCTTCCAGGGGCGGGAGCAGTTCTTC.

The gene calls are TRBV5-1 and TRBJ2-7; TRBD2 matches at 9 bases. V was clipped by 2 bases and J by 5 bases; unmatched bases: 8. Germline CDR1 and CDR2: SGHRS and YFSETQ. This CDR3 comprises 15 residues. The chain's CDR3 is CASSFGSGGVHEQYF. The CDR3 coding sequence is TGCGCCAGCAGCTTCGGTAGCGGGGGAGTCCACGAGCAGTACTTC.

This chain connects TRBV5-1 to TRBJ1-2; TRBD1 matches 9 bases. V shed 0 bases and J 6 bases; nucleotides not matched to a gene: 6. Germline V gives CDR1 SGHRS, CDR2 YFSETQ. The CDR3 is made up of 15 amino acids. For the CDR3, the DNA is TGCGCCAGCAGCTTGGGTTCACAGGGGGCGAATGGCTACACCTTC. Translating it yields CASSLGSQGANGYTF.

The DNA of the CDR3 is TGTGCCAGCAGCTCAGGACAGGGGGCGGGTTCACCCCTCCACTTT. Its translation: CASSSGQGAGSPLHF. The chain carries TRBV7-6 and TRBJ1-6; 11 bases fit TRBD1. CDR1 and CDR2 from the germline V gene are SGHVS and FNYEAQ. Unmatched junction bases numbered 5, after V lost 4 bases and J lost 9 bases. CDR3 size: 15 residues.

V gene TRBV18 combines with J gene TRBJ1-3; 7 bases are a match to TRBD1. J was trimmed by 0 bases and V by 2 bases; bases with no gene match: 4. CDR3 size: 16 residues. Germline V gene data show CDR1 as KGHSH and CDR2 as LQKENI. The CDR3 DNA sequence: TGTGCCAGCTCACCAGTTGGGACAGACTCTGGAAACACCATATATTTT. This encodes CASSPVGTDSGNTIYF.